This TCR beta chain originates from a study of circulating CD8 cells and anti-PD-1 response in melanoma (dated by TCRdb to about 2020). With respect to the entire study: Nivolumab was administered to patients intravenously at 3 mg/kg every 2 weeks. In on-treatment samples, a biotinylated anti-human IgG4 antibody was used to detect PD-1. A total of about eleven melanoma patients were included in the TCR repertoire analysis, 4 of them responders and 7 non-responders. The melanoma cohort included around 13 patients, of whom seven received anti-PD-1 as first-line therapy and six had previously received targeted therapy or immunotherapy. Patients with complete or partial responses were counted as responders, while patients with stable or progressive disease (RECIST v1.1) were counted as non-responders. The full study reports these points: The published TCR repertoire comparisons used only baseline and M1 samples from a small cohort with few responders. Because tumor material was not accessible, tumor reactivity was instead assessed by peptide assays on expanded sorted subsets. The DNEG repertoire had the highest diversity, the PD-1 and DPOS repertoires had similar and higher clonality, and the TIGIT repertoires had the lowest diversity. Repertoires were found to be largely private between subsets, with under 7.5% of TRB clonotypes shared at M1, and the highest sharing was observed between DPOS and TIGIT. The authors pointed out that the cohort included both treatment-naive and previously treated patients, and that this mix could influence the results. Because material was limited, experiments were generally done without replicates.

Using a BD FACSAria II cell sorter, four subsets defined by PD-1 and/or TIGIT were sorted from live CD3+CD8+TCRalphabeta+ cells. Circulating CD8 T cells were sorted into four subsets by PD-1 and TIGIT expression to characterize their relevance to anti-PD-1 therapy response. Both TCR alpha and TCR beta chains were sequenced from each sorted CD8 T-cell subset. Peripheral blood was collected at three points: before the first anti-PD-1 injection, after two injections and after four injections. Ficoll gradient centrifugation was used to isolate PBMCs immediately. Until use, PBMCs were stored frozen in liquid nitrogen in RPMI containing about 22% FCS and 10% DMSO. Thawed PBMCs were stained with a viability dye and antibodies against CD3, CD8alpha, TCRalphabeta, PD-1 and TIGIT. Total RNA was extracted with the RNeasy Kit, and every sample reached a RIN above 7. These reads were obtained on a NextSeq 500. TCR libraries were prepared from about 15 ng of total RNA with the QIAseq Immune Repertoire RNA Library Kit, Human TCR Panel. TCR libraries were sequenced on an Illumina NextSeq with a Mid Output V2 kit, and asymmetric 261x41 paired-end reads were used. Each TCR library was diluted to 4 nM, pooled, denatured and loaded at 1.0 pM. As for how the authors treated the data: TCR FASTQ files were processed in the QIAGEN GeneGlobe Data Analysis Center, with downstream analysis in R 3.5.2. Clonality was computed as one minus Shannon entropy normalized by the log of the number of unique productive sequences. For each subset, Fisher exact tests at 5% FDR were used to find TRA or TRB clonotypes whose abundance differed between baseline and M1. Clonotypes with differential abundance were put into four groups: emerging, expanding, contracting or non-expanding/contracting. Morisita's overlap index was used to measure repertoire overlap between patients. TCRdb took the public reads, trimmed them with fastp at Q25, ran MiXCR for clone calling and kept in-frame beta chains. Entries that share a CDR3 protein sequence are merged under the most common genes and DNA. The authors' filters were not applied to this entry. The sample has roughly 160 distinct CDR3 sequences on record, approximately 5% of them singletons. Roughly 28% of the sample goes to the ten largest clones.

V lost 0 bases and J lost 7 bases; the stretch between them is 19 bases long. Reading the germline V gene (reference sequence) gives CDR1 DFQATT and CDR2 SNEGSKA. There are 16 amino acids in the CDR3, from cysteine to phenylalanine inclusive. Just CDR3 DNA is preserved here, 48 bases in frame from base 1. This clonotype is labeled hyperexpanded (1% or more). Its antigen remains undetermined. No per-base quality is available; no much larger clone lies one base away. The TCR was taken from a human donor with melanoma. Recombination connected TRBV20-1 to TRBJ1-5, and the D gene may be TRBD1, 5 bases matching. Specimen: CD8+ T cells from PBMCs, collected at baseline or after one month of anti-PD-1 therapy (not recorded which). The nucleotide sequence is TGCAGTGCTAGAGATGAGTCGGCAGGGCTTAGGCAGCCCCAGCATTTT. This is translated as CSARDESAGLRQPQHF.